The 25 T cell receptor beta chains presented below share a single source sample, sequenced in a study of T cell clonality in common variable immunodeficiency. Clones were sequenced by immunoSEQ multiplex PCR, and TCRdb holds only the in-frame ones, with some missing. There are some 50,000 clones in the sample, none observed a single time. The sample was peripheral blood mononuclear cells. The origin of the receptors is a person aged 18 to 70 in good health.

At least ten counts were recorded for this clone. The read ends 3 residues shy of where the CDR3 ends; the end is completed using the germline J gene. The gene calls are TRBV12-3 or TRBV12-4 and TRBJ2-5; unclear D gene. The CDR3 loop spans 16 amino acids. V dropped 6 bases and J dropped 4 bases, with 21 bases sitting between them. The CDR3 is CASSPPFGRLGETQYF. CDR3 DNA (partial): TGTGCCAGCAGCCCCCCCTTTGGGCGTCTTGGAGAGACC.

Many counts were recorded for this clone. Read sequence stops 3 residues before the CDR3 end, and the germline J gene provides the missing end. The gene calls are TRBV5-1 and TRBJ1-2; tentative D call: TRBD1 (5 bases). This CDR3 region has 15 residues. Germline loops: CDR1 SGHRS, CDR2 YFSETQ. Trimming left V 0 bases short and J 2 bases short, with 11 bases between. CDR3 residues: CASSLVGGVNYGYTF. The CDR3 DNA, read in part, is TGCGCCAGCAGCTTGGTCGGGGGGGTGAACTATGGC.

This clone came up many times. The CDR3 here is CASSPALASYEQYF. The sequenced part of the CDR3 DNA is TGTGCCAGCAGCCCCGCGTTAGCCTCCTACGAG. The rearrangement joins TRBV27 to TRBJ2-7; D remains unclear. The read ends 3 residues shy of where the CDR3 ends; the end is completed using the germline J gene. Trimming removed 6 bases at V and 0 bases at J, with 12 bases between. CDR3 length: 14 amino acids. From germline, CDR1 is MNHEY and CDR2 SMNVEV (reference sequence).

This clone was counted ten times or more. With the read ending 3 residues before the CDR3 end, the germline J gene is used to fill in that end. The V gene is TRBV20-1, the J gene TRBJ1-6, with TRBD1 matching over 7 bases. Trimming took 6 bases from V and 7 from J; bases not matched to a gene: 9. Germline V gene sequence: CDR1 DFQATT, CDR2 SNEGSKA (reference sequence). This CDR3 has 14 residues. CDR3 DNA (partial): TGCAGTGCCCTCACCGGGACAGCGAATTCACCC. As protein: CSALTGTANSP. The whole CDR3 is CSALTGTANSPLHF.

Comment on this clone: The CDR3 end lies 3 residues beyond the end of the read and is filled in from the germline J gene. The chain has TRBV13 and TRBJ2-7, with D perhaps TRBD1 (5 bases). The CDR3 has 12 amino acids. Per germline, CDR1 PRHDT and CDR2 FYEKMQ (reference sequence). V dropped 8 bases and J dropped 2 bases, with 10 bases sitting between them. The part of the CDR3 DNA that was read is TGTGCCAGCCAGGTAGGGGCCTACGAG. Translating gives CASQVGAYE. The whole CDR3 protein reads CASQVGAYEQYF.

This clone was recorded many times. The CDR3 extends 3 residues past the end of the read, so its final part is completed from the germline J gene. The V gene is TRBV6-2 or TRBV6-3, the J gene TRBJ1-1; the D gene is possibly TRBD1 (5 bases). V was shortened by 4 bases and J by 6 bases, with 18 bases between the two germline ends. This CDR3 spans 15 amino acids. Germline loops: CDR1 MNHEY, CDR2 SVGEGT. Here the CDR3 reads CASSSPGGGAAEAFF. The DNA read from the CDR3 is TGTGCCAGCAGTTCGCCCGGGGGAGGGGCGGCTGAA.

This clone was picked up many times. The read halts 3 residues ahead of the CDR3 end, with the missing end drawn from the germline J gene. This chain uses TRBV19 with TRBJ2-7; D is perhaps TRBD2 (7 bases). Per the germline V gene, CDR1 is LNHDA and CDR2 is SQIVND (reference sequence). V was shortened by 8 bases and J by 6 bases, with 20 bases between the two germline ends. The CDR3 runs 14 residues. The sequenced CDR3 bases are TGTGCCAGTCGAGGGGGGGGAACTATTGCCGAG. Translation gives CASRGGGTIAE. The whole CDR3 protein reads CASRGGGTIAEQYF.

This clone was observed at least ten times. The CDR3 DNA, read in part, is TGTGCCAGCAGTCAAACCACAGGCGGTCGGGGC. The encoded protein is CASSQTTGGRG. The full CDR3 reads CASSQTTGGRGYTF. J is TRBJ1-2 and V is TRBV12-3 or TRBV12-4; possible D gene TRBD1, 5 bases. The CDR3 extends 3 residues past the end of the read, so its final part is completed from the germline J gene. This CDR3 is built from 14 residues.

CDR3 residues: CASSSQTENQPQHF. CDR3 bases read: TGTGCCAGCAGTTCTCAGACAGAAAATCAGCCC. V gene TRBV7-2 combines with J gene TRBJ1-5, with a tentative D call TRBD1 (5 bases). The observed sequence ends 3 residues before the CDR3 terminus, with the missing tail filled in from the germline J gene. With 6 bases removed from V and 4 bases from J, the gap between germline ends came to 13 bases. The CDR3 has 14 amino acids. CDR1 is SGHTA, CDR2 FQGNSA, per germline.

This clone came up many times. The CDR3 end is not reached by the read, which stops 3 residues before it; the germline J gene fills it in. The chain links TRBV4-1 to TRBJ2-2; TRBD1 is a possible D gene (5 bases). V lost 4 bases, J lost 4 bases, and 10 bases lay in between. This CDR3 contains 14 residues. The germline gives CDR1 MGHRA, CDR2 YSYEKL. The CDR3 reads CASSRGRITGELFF. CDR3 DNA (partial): TGCGCCAGCAGCCGGGGCCGGATCACCGGGGAG.

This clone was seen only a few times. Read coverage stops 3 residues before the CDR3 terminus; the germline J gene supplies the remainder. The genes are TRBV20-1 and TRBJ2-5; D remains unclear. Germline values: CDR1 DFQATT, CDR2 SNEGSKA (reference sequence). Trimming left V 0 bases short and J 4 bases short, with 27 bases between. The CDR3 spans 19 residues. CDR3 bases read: TGCAGTGCTAGAGATCTCTACACCCCCCTAGGTTTGCTCGGAGAGACC. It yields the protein CSARDLYTPLGLLGET. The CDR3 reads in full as CSARDLYTPLGLLGETQYF.

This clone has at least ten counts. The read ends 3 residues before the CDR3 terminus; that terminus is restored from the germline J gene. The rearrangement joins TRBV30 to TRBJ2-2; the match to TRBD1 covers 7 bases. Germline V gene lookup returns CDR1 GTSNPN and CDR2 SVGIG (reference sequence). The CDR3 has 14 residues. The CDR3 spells CAWSYGQANEKLFF. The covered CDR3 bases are TGTGCCTGGAGTTACGGACAGGCTAATGAAAAG.

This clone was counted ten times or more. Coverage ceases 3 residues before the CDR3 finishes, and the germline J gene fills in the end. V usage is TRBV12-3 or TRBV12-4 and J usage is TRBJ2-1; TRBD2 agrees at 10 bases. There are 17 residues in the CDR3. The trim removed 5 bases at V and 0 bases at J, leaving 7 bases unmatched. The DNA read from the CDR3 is TGTGCCAGCAGTGGACTAGCGGTGCCAAGCTCCTACAATGAG. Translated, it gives CASSGLAVPSSYNE. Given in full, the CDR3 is CASSGLAVPSSYNEQFF.

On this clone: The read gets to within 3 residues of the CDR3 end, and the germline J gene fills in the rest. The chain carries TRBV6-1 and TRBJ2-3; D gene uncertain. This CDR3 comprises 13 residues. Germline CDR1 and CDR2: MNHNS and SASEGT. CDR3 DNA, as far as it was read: TGTGCCAGCAGTGGCGGAAAGAAGCAGCCG. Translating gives CASSGGKKQP. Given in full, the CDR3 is CASSGGKKQPQYF.

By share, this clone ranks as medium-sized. CDR3 in amino acids: CASSLAYNRGKDGYTF. CDR3 DNA, as far as it was read: TGCGCCAGCAGCTTGGCCTACAACAGGGGAAAAGATGGC. The rearrangement links TRBV5-1 to TRBJ1-2, with 7 bases matching TRBD1. The read falls 3 residues short of the CDR3 end, and the missing part is taken from the germline J gene. The ends lost 0 bases at V and 6 bases at J; junction bases unmatched: 11. Germline V lookup: CDR1 SGHRS, CDR2 YFSETQ. The CDR3 runs to 16 residues.

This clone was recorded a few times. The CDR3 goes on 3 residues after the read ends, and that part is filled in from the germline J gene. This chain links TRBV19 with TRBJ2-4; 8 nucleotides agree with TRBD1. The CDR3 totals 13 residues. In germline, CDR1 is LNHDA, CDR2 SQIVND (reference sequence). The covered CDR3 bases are TGTGCCAGTACCCGGACAGGGCGCTATGGT. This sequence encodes CASTRTGRYG. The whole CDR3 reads CASTRTGRYGQYF.

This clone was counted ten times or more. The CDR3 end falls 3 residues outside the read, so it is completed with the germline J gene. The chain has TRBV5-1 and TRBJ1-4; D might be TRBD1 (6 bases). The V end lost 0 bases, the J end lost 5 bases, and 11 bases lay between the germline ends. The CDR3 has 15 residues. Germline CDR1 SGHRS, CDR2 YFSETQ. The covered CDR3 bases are TGCGCCAGCAGCTTGGCCGGGACACCGAATGAAAAA. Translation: CASSLAGTPNEK. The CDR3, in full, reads CASSLAGTPNEKLFF.

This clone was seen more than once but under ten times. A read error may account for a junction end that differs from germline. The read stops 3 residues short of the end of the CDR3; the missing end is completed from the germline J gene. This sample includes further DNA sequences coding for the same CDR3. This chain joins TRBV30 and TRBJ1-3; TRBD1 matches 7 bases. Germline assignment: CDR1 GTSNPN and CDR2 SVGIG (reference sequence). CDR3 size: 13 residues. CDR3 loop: CAWNLLQGNTIYF. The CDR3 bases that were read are TGTGCCTGGAACTTACTACAGGGGAACACA.

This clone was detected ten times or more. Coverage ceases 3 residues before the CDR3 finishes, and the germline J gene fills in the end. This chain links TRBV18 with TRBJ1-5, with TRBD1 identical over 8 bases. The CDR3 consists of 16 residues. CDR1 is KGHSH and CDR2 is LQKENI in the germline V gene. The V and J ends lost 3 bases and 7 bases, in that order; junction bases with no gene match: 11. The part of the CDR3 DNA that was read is TGTGCCAGCTCACCGAGCCGACAGGGGATAGGACAGCCC. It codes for CASSPSRQGIGQP. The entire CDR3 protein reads CASSPSRQGIGQPQHF.

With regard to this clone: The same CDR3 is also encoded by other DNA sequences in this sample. CDR3 loop: CASSSGQGAYEQYF. The sequenced CDR3 bases are TGCGCCAGCAGCAGCGGACAGGGTGCGTACGAG. The J gene is TRBJ2-7, the V gene TRBV5-1; 8 bases are shared with TRBD1. The sequenced fragment ends 3 residues before the CDR3 boundary, so the rest is inferred from the germline J gene. J was trimmed by 4 bases and V by 4 bases; bases with no gene match: 7. Germline V gene sequence: CDR1 SGHRS, CDR2 YFSETQ. The CDR3 runs 14 residues.

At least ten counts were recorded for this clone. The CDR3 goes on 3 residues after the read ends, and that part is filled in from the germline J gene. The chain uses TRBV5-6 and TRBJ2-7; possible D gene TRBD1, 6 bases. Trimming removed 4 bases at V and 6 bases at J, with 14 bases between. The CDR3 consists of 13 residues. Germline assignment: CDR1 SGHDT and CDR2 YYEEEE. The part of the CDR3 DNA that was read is TGTGCCAGCAGCGCAACACAGGGCTCCGAG. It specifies CASSATQGSE. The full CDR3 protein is CASSATQGSEQYF.

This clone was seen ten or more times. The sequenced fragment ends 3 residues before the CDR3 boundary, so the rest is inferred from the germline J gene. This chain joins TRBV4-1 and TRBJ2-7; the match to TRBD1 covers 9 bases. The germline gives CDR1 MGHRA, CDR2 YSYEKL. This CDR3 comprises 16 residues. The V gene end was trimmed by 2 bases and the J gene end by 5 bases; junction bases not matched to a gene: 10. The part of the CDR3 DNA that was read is TGCGCCAGCAGCCAACATCGGGGGGACAGGGTCGACGAG. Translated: CASSQHRGDRVDE. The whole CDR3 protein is CASSQHRGDRVDEQYF.

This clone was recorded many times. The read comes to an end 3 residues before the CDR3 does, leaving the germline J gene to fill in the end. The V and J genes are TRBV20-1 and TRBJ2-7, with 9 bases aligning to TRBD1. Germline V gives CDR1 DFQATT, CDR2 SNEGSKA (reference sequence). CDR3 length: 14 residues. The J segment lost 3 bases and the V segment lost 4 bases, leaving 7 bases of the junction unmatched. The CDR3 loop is CSATDGTGNYEQYF. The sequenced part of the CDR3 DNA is TGCAGTGCTACCGACGGGACAGGGAACTACGAG.

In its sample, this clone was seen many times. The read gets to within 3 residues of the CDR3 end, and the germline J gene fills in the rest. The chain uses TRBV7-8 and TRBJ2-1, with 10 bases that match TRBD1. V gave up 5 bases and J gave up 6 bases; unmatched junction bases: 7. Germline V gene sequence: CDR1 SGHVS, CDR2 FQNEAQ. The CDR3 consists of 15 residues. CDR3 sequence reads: CASSRTGGWGNEQFF. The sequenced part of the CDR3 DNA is TGTGCCAGCAGCCGGACAGGGGGATGGGGCAATGAG. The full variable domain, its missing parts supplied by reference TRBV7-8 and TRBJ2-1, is GAGVSQSPRYKVAKRGQDVALRCDPISGHVSLFWYQQALGQGPEFLTYFQNEAQLDKSGLPSDRFFAERPEGSVSTLKIQRTQQEDSAVYLCASSRTGGWGNEQFFGPGTRLTVL.

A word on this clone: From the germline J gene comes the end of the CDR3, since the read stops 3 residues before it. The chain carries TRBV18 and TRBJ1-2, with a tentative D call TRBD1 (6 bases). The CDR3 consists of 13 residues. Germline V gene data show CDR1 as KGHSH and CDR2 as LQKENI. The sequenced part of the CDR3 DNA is TGTGCCAGCTCACGCGGGGGCACAGATACC. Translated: CASSRGGTDT. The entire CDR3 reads CASSRGGTDTYTF. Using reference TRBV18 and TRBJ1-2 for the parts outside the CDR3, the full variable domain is NAGVMQNPRHLVRRRGQEARLRCSPMKGHSHVYWYRQLPEEGLKFMVYLQKENIIDESGMPKERFSAEFPKEGPSILRIQQVVRGDSAAYFCASSRGGTDTYTFGSGTRLTVV.